This T cell receptor beta chain emerged from a study of T-cell reconstitution after alpha-beta-depleted transplantation in children. The length of the CDR3 is 13 residues. Trimming removed 6 bases from V and 3 bases from J; junction bases left unmatched: 4. Per germline, CDR1 MNHEY and CDR2 SVGEGT. This clonotype was observed a few times. The TCRbeta library was prepared with unique molecular identifiers. TCRdb fed the PCR reads into MiXCR, producing one record per CDR3 protein. Of 500,000 or so distinct CDR3 sequences in the sample, 10% to 12% were seen once. This TCR derives from a female patient between 2 and 15 years old who had a stem cell transplant for aplastic anemia, so the T cells may come from the graft donor. This sample comprised PBMCs, mostly from graft donor cells, obtained 180 days after TCRalphabeta/CD19-depleted stem cell transplant. The chain is built from TRBV6-2 or TRBV6-3 and TRBJ2-7; TRBD1 aligns across 8 bases. The CDR3 loop reads CASRRTGGYEQYV. CDR3 nucleotides: TGTGCCAGCAGACGAACAGGGGGCTACGAGCAGTACGTC.